This T cell receptor beta chain stems from a study of T cell responses to AZD1222 COVID-19 vaccine. Only in-frame clones appear in the TCRdb table, and some are missing; sequencing was by immunoSEQ multiplex PCR. The sample has about 110,000 clones, around 93% seen once. The CDR3 consists of 15 residues. Trimming removed 4 bases from V and 0 bases from J, with 12 bases in between. Germline CDR1 and CDR2: SGHDT and YYEEEE. This clone has just one count. The chain combines TRBV5-6 with TRBJ2-3; unclear D gene. The source material was peripheral blood, sampled 28 days after the second AZD1222 dose. This TCR came from an adult who received the AZD1222 COVID-19 vaccine. CDR3 sequence (DNA): TGTGCCAGCAGCCGTCTTACGGACAGCACAGATACGCAGTATTTT. Residues: CASSRLTDSTDTQYF.